This passage covers 30 T cell receptor beta chains from one sample sequenced in a study of CD8 T cells in ankylosing spondylitis (dated by TCRdb to about 2017). The protocol used for the library was 5' RACE. The run used an Illumina HiSeq 2500. TCRdb took the public reads, trimmed them with fastp at Q25, ran MiXCR for clone calling and kept in-frame beta chains. Records with the same CDR3 protein are collapsed into one entry carrying the most frequent genes and DNA. The sample contains roughly 42,000 distinct CDR3 sequences, 2.5% to 3.5% of them found a single time. About 4.5% of the sample goes to the ten largest clones. Sequences were obtained from blood, either unsorted or a sorted T cell fraction (not recorded which). Source of these receptors: a male donor with ankylosing spondylitis or in good health (not recorded which).

On this clonotype: One base away lies a much larger clone, so this may be a sequencing read error. The V and J genes are TRBV2 and TRBJ2-1; a possible D gene is TRBD2 (5 bases). The CDR3 covers 15 residues. Trimming shortened V by 2 bases and J by 5 bases, and 13 bases separated the two germline ends. Per the germline V gene, CDR1 is SNHLY and CDR2 is FYNNEI. For the CDR3, the DNA is TGTGCCAGCAGTGAATTGAGGGTCGGGGACAATGAGCAGTTCTTC. It is translated as CASSELRVGDNEQFF. Looking up the rest from reference TRBV2 and TRBJ2-1 gives the full variable domain: EPEVTQTPSHQVTQMGQEVILRCVPISNHLYFYWYRQILGQKVEFLVSFYNNEISEKSEIFDDQFSVERPDGSNFTLKIRSTKLEDSAMYFCASSELRVGDNEQFFGPGTRLTVL.

Concerning this clonotype itself: The CDR3 does not end in the conserved phenylalanine or tryptophan, so this is likely a read error. The chain uses TRBV9 and TRBJ2-5; D gene ambiguous. CDR3 length: 12 residues. Trimming left V 2 bases short and J 4 bases short, with 6 bases between. Looked up from germline, CDR1 is SGDLS and CDR2 is YYNGEE. As DNA, the CDR3 is TGTGCCAGCAGCGTCGGAGTAGAGACCCAGTACATC. This encodes CASSVGVETQYI.

At least ten counts were recorded for this clonotype. This rearrangement joins TRBV9 to TRBJ2-7, with TRBD1 matching over 7 bases. This CDR3 is built from 17 residues. Germline V gene data show CDR1 as SGDLS and CDR2 as YYNGEE. V lost 4 bases to trimming and J lost 3 bases; unmatched junction nucleotides: 16. This CDR3 reads CASSFRDSDGFGYEQYF. The CDR3 nucleotides are TGTGCCAGCAGCTTCCGGGACAGCGACGGGTTTGGCTACGAGCAGTACTTC. Full variable domain (remainder filled in from reference TRBV9 and TRBJ2-7): DSGVTQTPKHLITATGQRVTLRCSPRSGDLSVYWYQQSLDQGLQFLIQYYNGEERAKGNILERFSAQQFPDLHSELNLSSLELGDSALYFCASSFRDSDGFGYEQYFGPGTRLTVT.

At least ten counts were recorded for this clonotype. V and J are TRBV9 and TRBJ2-7; TRBD1 might be the D (5 bases). Trimming cost V 3 bases and J 4 bases, with 14 bases left between them. The CDR3 extends over 14 amino acids. Germline CDR1 reads SGDLS; CDR2 reads YYNGEE. CDR3 DNA: TGTGCCAGCAGCGAGGGGCCCGATGTTTACGAGCAGTACTTC. Translation gives CASSEGPDVYEQYF.

This clonotype came up many times. This chain joins TRBV9 and TRBJ2-2, with unresolved D. V was cut by 0 bases and J by 1 base, with 7 bases left in between. In germline, CDR1 is SGDLS, CDR2 YYNGEE. The CDR3 is 15 residues long. The CDR3 bases are TGTGCCAGCAGCGTAGGGACGATGAACACCGGGGAGCTGTTTTTT. This codes for CASSVGTMNTGELFF.

This clonotype was counted ten times or more. The chain is built from TRBV9 and TRBJ2-2; possibly TRBD1 for D (5 bases). Trimming took 3 bases from V and 5 from J, leaving 17 bases between them. The CDR3 has 16 amino acids. Per germline, CDR1 SGDLS and CDR2 YYNGEE. CDR3 sequence: CASSAAPGPRTGELFF. CDR3 in DNA: TGTGCCAGCAGCGCCGCCCCAGGGCCACGAACCGGGGAGCTGTTTTTT.

This clonotype has at least ten counts. This chain joins TRBV9 and TRBJ2-1, with TRBD2 matching 7 bases. V gave up 0 bases and J gave up 9 bases; unmatched junction bases: 6. The CDR3 is 14 amino acids. Germline lookup yields CDR1 SGDLS and CDR2 YYNGEE. The CDR3 DNA follows: TGTGCCAGCAGCGTAGAGTGGGAGGGTACTGAGCAGTTCTTC. Translation: CASSVEWEGTEQFF.

This clonotype was seen many times. This chain connects TRBV9 to TRBJ2-1, with 9 bases lining up with TRBD2. Germline V gene sequence: CDR1 SGDLS, CDR2 YYNGEE. The CDR3 runs 15 residues. With 6 bases clipped from V and 2 bases from J, the junction kept 6 bases outside the gene matches. CDR3 protein: CASTRGGEAYNEQFF. CDR3 in DNA: TGTGCCAGCACGCGCGGGGGGGAAGCCTACAATGAGCAGTTCTTC.

This clonotype was found many times. The V gene is TRBV9, the J gene TRBJ1-5, with 10 bases that match TRBD1. The junction had 3 bases not matched to a gene; V was cut back by 4 bases and J by 5 bases. Germline V gene data show CDR1 as SGDLS and CDR2 as YYNGEE. The CDR3 sequence is 14 residues long. CDR3 coding DNA: TGTGCCAGCAGCCGAGGGACAGGGGATCAGCCCCAGCATTTT. Protein: CASSRGTGDQPQHF.

This clonotype showed up many times. This rearrangement joins TRBV9 to TRBJ2-1, with D maybe TRBD2 (6 bases). The CDR3 is 15 amino acids. Between the trimmed V and J ends, which lost 1 base and 5 bases, there was a span of 13 bases. Germline CDR1 reads SGDLS; CDR2 reads YYNGEE. The CDR3 DNA reads TGTGCCAGCAGCGTATTACAGCGGGCGCACAATGAGCAGTTCTTC. Amino acids: CASSVLQRAHNEQFF.

This clonotype was counted many times. The chain employs TRBV9 and TRBJ2-3; 8 bases align to TRBD1. CDR3 length: 14 residues. Trimming at V came to 4 bases and at J to 7 bases, leaving 8 bases not matched to a gene. Germline V lookup: CDR1 SGDLS, CDR2 YYNGEE. CDR3 loop: CASSLPGQDYTQYF. The CDR3 DNA sequence: TGTGCCAGCAGCTTGCCGGGACAGGACTATACGCAGTATTTT.

This clonotype was seen at least ten times. The genes are TRBV9 and TRBJ1-1; possible D gene TRBD1, 6 bases. This CDR3 contains 12 residues. Germline loops: CDR1 SGDLS, CDR2 YYNGEE. Trimming left V 4 bases short and J 6 bases short, with 10 bases between. The CDR3 spells CASSPGGPEAFF. Here the CDR3 DNA reads TGTGCCAGCAGCCCGGGGGGCCCTGAAGCTTTCTTT.

This clonotype was seen many times. The chain carries TRBV9 and TRBJ2-2; 11 positions agree with TRBD1. The CDR3 is 15 amino acids. The trim removed 6 bases at V and 6 bases at J, leaving 7 bases unmatched. Germline V CDR1 and CDR2: SGDLS, YYNGEE. The CDR3 here is CASTRTGGVSGELFF. The CDR3 DNA reads TGTGCCAGCACCCGGACAGGGGGCGTTTCCGGGGAGCTGTTTTTT.

This clonotype was counted ten times or more. V usage is TRBV9 and J usage is TRBJ2-7; D gene unclear. Germline CDR1 reads SGDLS; CDR2 reads YYNGEE. This CDR3 comprises 15 residues. V was trimmed by 0 bases and J by 3 bases, leaving 13 bases between them. For the CDR3, the DNA is TGTGCCAGCAGCGTAGCGGAACTATCAATCTACGAGCAGTACTTC. Its protein product is CASSVAELSIYEQYF.

This clonotype was observed many times. CDR3: CASSVGSGGAPYEQYF. In nucleotides, the CDR3 is TGTGCCAGCAGCGTAGGGTCGGGGGGCGCCCCCTACGAGCAGTACTTC. The chain has TRBV9 and TRBJ2-7; maybe TRBD2 (7 bases). The CDR3 covers 16 residues. The ends were cut back, 0 bases at V and 2 bases at J, with 15 bases in the middle. The V gene's germline CDR1 is SGDLS and CDR2 YYNGEE.

This clonotype was counted at least ten times. The CDR3 coding sequence is TGTGCCAGCACGAGGGAAGGGGGAGTCTACAATGAGCAGTTCTTC. It encodes CASTREGGVYNEQFF. The chain uses TRBV9 and TRBJ2-1, with D possibly matching TRBD1 (6 bases). CDR1 SGDLS and CDR2 YYNGEE come from the germline V gene. The CDR3 totals 15 residues. Trimming pared 6 bases from V and 3 bases from J, leaving 16 bases between.

The table lists this clonotype with many counts. The chain joins TRBV9 to TRBJ2-2; D is perhaps TRBD2 (5 bases). Trimming took 5 bases from V and 1 from J, leaving 6 bases between them. The CDR3 is made up of 13 amino acids. Germline assignment: CDR1 SGDLS and CDR2 YYNGEE. In DNA, the CDR3 is TGTGCCAGCAGGGCGGGGAACACCGGGGAGCTGTTTTTT. Amino acid sequence: CASRAGNTGELFF. The variable domain in full, with the rest retrieved from reference TRBV9 and TRBJ2-2, is DSGVTQTPKHLITATGQRVTLRCSPRSGDLSVYWYQQSLDQGLQFLIQYYNGEERAKGNILERFSAQQFPDLHSELNLSSLELGDSALYFCASRAGNTGELFFGEGSRLTVL.

At least ten counts were recorded for this clonotype. The gene calls are TRBV9 and TRBJ2-5; D perhaps matches TRBD2 (6 bases). Germline V gene sequence: CDR1 SGDLS, CDR2 YYNGEE. V was pared by 3 bases and J by 4 bases, with 13 bases between. CDR3 length: 14 amino acids. The DNA of the CDR3 is TGTGCCAGCAGCGCGGGACTTACGGTAGAGACCCAGTACTTC. This encodes CASSAGLTVETQYF.

The table lists this clonotype with many counts. The chain joins TRBV9 to TRBJ1-3; D gene unclear. This CDR3 is built from 13 residues. Germline V gene lookup returns CDR1 SGDLS and CDR2 YYNGEE. Trimming took off 0 bases at V and 3 bases at J, with 4 bases between the two ends. CDR3 sequence (DNA): TGTGCCAGCAGCGTAGGGGATGGAAACACCATATATTTT. Protein sequence: CASSVGDGNTIYF. Full variable domain (missing parts from reference TRBV9 and TRBJ1-3): DSGVTQTPKHLITATGQRVTLRCSPRSGDLSVYWYQQSLDQGLQFLIQYYNGEERAKGNILERFSAQQFPDLHSELNLSSLELGDSALYFCASSVGDGNTIYFGEGSWLTVV.

This clonotype was seen repeatedly, ten times or more. The J gene is TRBJ1-2, the V gene TRBV9; tentatively, D is TRBD1 (5 bases). The germline gives CDR1 SGDLS, CDR2 YYNGEE. The CDR3 consists of 15 residues. Trimming stripped 0 bases from V and 2 bases from J, with 11 bases between. The CDR3 nucleotides are TGTGCCAGCAGCGTAGGGGACCGGGAGAACTATGGCTACACCTTC. It yields the protein CASSVGDRENYGYTF.

This clonotype was detected ten times or more. The J gene is TRBJ2-1, the V gene TRBV9, with D maybe TRBD2 (5 bases). This CDR3 region has 13 residues. CDR1 is SGDLS, CDR2 YYNGEE, per germline. V was clipped by 6 bases and J by 9 bases, with 16 bases between them. CDR3 residues: CASTPSPAGEQFF. The CDR3 DNA reads as TGTGCCAGCACCCCCAGCCCGGCGGGTGAGCAGTTCTTC.

This clonotype was detected ten times or more. J is TRBJ2-3 and V is TRBV9, with 10 bases fitting TRBD2. Germline V CDR1 and CDR2: SGDLS, YYNGEE. The CDR3 loop spans 15 amino acids. The trim removed 4 bases at V and 4 bases at J, leaving 6 bases unmatched. CDR3 coding DNA: TGTGCCAGCAGCTTAACTAGCGGGGTCGCAGATACGCAGTATTTT. Residues: CASSLTSGVADTQYF.

This clonotype was counted many times. CDR3 coding DNA: TGTGCCAGCAGCGTAGTGAGACAGGGAACCGGGGAGCTGTTTTTT. Protein product: CASSVVRQGTGELFF. The J gene is TRBJ2-2, the V gene TRBV9, with 7 bases fitting TRBD1. There are 15 residues in the CDR3. CDR1 and CDR2 (germline): SGDLS, YYNGEE. After removal of 0 bases from V and 5 bases from J, the junction contained 4 bases not matched to a gene.

This clonotype was observed many times. The chain is built from TRBV9 and TRBJ1-2, with D possibly matching TRBD1 (6 bases). There are 17 residues in the CDR3. Germline V gene data show CDR1 as SGDLS and CDR2 as YYNGEE. Trimming pared 2 bases from V and 2 bases from J, leaving 19 bases between. This CDR3 reads CASSVQTGGATNYGYTF. The DNA for the CDR3 is TGTGCCAGCAGCGTCCAGACGGGGGGCGCAACGAACTATGGCTACACCTTC.

This clonotype was observed at least ten times. The CDR3 DNA sequence: TGTGCCAGCAGTCGTAGCGGGAGGGCAGATACGCAGTATTTT. Amino acid sequence: CASSRSGRADTQYF. This sequence joins TRBV5-4 and TRBJ2-3, with 11 bases that match TRBD2. Germline V gene lookup returns CDR1 SGHNT and CDR2 YYREEE (reference sequence). The CDR3 is 14 residues long. Trimming took 5 bases from V and 4 from J; bases not matched to a gene: 3. The full variable domain, in which reference TRBV5-4 and TRBJ2-3 provide the parts outside the CDR3, is ETGVTQSPTHLIKTRGQQVTLRCSSQSGHNTVSWYQQALGQGPQFIFQYYREEENGRGNFPPRFSGLQFPNYSSELNVNALELDDSALYLCASSRSGRADTQYFGPGTRLTVL.

This clonotype was found many times. CDR3 residues: CASSVGGMGNEQFF. The CDR3, as DNA: TGTGCCAGCAGCGTCGGGGGAATGGGTAATGAGCAGTTCTTC. This rearrangement joins TRBV9 to TRBJ2-1; maybe TRBD2 (6 bases). CDR1 and CDR2 from the germline V gene are SGDLS and YYNGEE. Trimming removed 2 bases from V and 7 bases from J, with 13 bases in between. The CDR3 covers 14 residues.

In its sample, this clonotype was seen many times. This chain connects TRBV9 to TRBJ2-2; 7 bases align to TRBD2. Germline V lookup: CDR1 SGDLS, CDR2 YYNGEE. With V trimmed by 4 bases and J by 2 bases, 11 bases remained unmatched. CDR3 size: 17 residues. The CDR3 DNA reads as TGTGCCAGCAGCCTCTTGAACGGGAGGACCAACACCGGGGAGCTGTTTTTT. Protein sequence: CASSLLNGRTNTGELFF.

This clonotype was detected many times. The V gene is TRBV9, the J gene TRBJ2-2, with D perhaps TRBD2 (8 bases). This CDR3 comprises 17 residues. Germline CDR1 SGDLS, CDR2 YYNGEE. V lost 0 bases, J lost 0 bases, and 12 bases lay in between. CDR3 sequence reads: CASSVAGGTANTGELFF. For the CDR3, the DNA is TGTGCCAGCAGCGTAGCGGGGGGGACAGCGAACACCGGGGAGCTGTTTTTT.

This clonotype occurred many times. The chain employs TRBV9 and TRBJ2-3, with TRBD1 as a possible D gene (5 bases). Trimming shortened V by 2 bases and J by 2 bases, and 12 bases separated the two germline ends. Per germline, CDR1 SGDLS and CDR2 YYNGEE. The CDR3 sequence is 15 residues long. Written as DNA, the CDR3 is TGTGCCAGCAGCGTCTCACCGGACATCACAGATACGCAGTATTTT. Its translation: CASSVSPDITDTQYF. Full variable domain (rest looked up from reference TRBV9 and TRBJ2-3): DSGVTQTPKHLITATGQRVTLRCSPRSGDLSVYWYQQSLDQGLQFLIQYYNGEERAKGNILERFSAQQFPDLHSELNLSSLELGDSALYFCASSVSPDITDTQYFGPGTRLTVL.

This clonotype occurred many times. The rearrangement links TRBV9 to TRBJ2-1; the match to TRBD2 covers 10 bases. After removal of 0 bases from V and 9 bases from J, the junction contained 6 bases not matched to a gene. In germline, CDR1 is SGDLS, CDR2 YYNGEE. The CDR3 runs to 15 residues. CDR3 DNA sequence: TGTGCCAGCAGCGTAGAAAGCGGGAGGGCCACTGAGCAGTTCTTC. Its translation: CASSVESGRATEQFF. Complete variable domain (other parts from reference TRBV9 and TRBJ2-1): DSGVTQTPKHLITATGQRVTLRCSPRSGDLSVYWYQQSLDQGLQFLIQYYNGEERAKGNILERFSAQQFPDLHSELNLSSLELGDSALYFCASSVESGRATEQFFGPGTRLTVL.